The next 10 T cell receptor beta chains were all read from a single sample in a study of T cell responses to AZD1222 COVID-19 vaccine. Data came from immunoSEQ multiplex PCR; TCRdb stores just in-frame clones and leaves some out. The top ten clones hold roughly 35% of a sample with tens of thousands of clones, less than 95% of them seen once. Sample: peripheral blood, taken 28 days after the second AZD1222 dose. These receptors were taken from an adult who received the AZD1222 COVID-19 vaccine.

V is TRBV4-3 and J is TRBJ1-4, with D maybe TRBD1 (5 bases). CDR1 LGHNA and CDR2 YSLEER come from the germline V gene. The CDR3 loop spans 11 amino acids. V lost 4 bases, J lost 11 bases, and 8 bases lay in between. The chain's CDR3 is CASSPGVKLFF. CDR3 in DNA: TGCGCCAGCAGCCCGGGGGTCAAACTGTTTTTT.

J is TRBJ2-7 and V is TRBV7-9; TRBD1 is a possible D gene (5 bases). Germline V lookup: CDR1 SEHNR, CDR2 FQNEAQ (reference sequence). This CDR3 comprises 14 residues. Trimming removed 4 bases from V and 4 bases from J, with 14 bases in between. The chain's CDR3 is CASSSDRNLYEQYF. As DNA, the CDR3 is TGTGCCAGCAGCTCAGACAGAAACCTATACGAGCAGTACTTC.

The gene calls are TRBV10-3 and TRBJ2-5; D is uncertain. The germline gives CDR1 ENHRY, CDR2 SYGVKD. The CDR3 covers 15 residues. V was cut by 4 bases and J by 0 bases, with 12 bases left in between. CDR3 in DNA: TGTGCCATCAGTGCTGGGCGAACCAACCAAGAGACCCAGTACTTC. It translates to CAISAGRTNQETQYF.

In DNA form, the CDR3 reads TGTGCCAGTAGTATAGGTGGAGGGCTTGAAAAAGGCTACGAGCAGTACTTC. Its translation: CASSIGGGLEKGYEQYF. The rearrangement uses TRBV19 and TRBJ2-7; a weak D match, TRBD2 (6 bases). CDR3 length: 17 amino acids. Looked up from germline, CDR1 is LNHDA and CDR2 is SQIVND (reference sequence). The ends were cut back, 1 base at V and 3 bases at J, with 19 bases in the middle.

This chain connects TRBV7-2 to TRBJ1-4; D is possibly TRBD1 (5 bases). V was trimmed by 5 bases and J by 8 bases, leaving 18 bases between them. The CDR3 covers 15 residues. Germline V gene lookup returns CDR1 SGHTA and CDR2 FQGNSA. The CDR3 is CASSRGGQGSEKLFF. The CDR3 DNA reads TGTGCCAGCAGCCGGGGGGGTCAGGGCTCGGAAAAACTGTTTTTT.

V gene TRBV4-3 combines with J gene TRBJ2-3, with 8 positions matching TRBD1. The CDR3 covers 16 residues. Germline-derived CDR1 and CDR2 are LGHNA and YSLEER. V lost 3 bases and J lost 0; bases outside the gene matches: 5. CDR3 loop: CASSHGDRPSTDTQYF. Written as DNA, the CDR3 is TGCGCCAGCAGCCACGGGGACAGGCCTAGCACAGATACGCAGTATTTT.

The rearrangement joins TRBV6-5 to TRBJ2-2, with 12 positions matching TRBD1. The J segment lost 6 bases and the V segment lost 5 bases, leaving 4 bases of the junction unmatched. The CDR3 extends over 15 amino acids. Per the germline V gene, CDR1 is MNHEY and CDR2 is SVGAGI. The CDR3 DNA sequence: TGTGCCAGCAGTAACCGGGACAGGGGGCCCGGGGAGCTGTTTTTT. Residues: CASSNRDRGPGELFF.

Only one count was recorded for this clone. The V gene is TRBV7-9, the J gene TRBJ2-7; perhaps TRBD1 as D (6 bases). V was clipped by 0 bases and J by 6 bases, with 15 bases between them. CDR1 and CDR2 (germline): SEHNR, FQNEAQ (reference sequence). CDR3 length equals 15 residues. Here the CDR3 DNA reads TGTGCCAGCAGCTTAGCTGACACAGGGCTTGGCGAGCAGTACTTC. Protein: CASSLADTGLGEQYF.

The CDR3 DNA reads as TGTGCCAGCATAGGGACAGGGTTTCGGGAAGCTTTCTTT. Protein product: CASIGTGFREAFF. The gene calls are TRBV6-5 and TRBJ1-1; 9 positions match TRBD1. The V segment lost 7 bases and the J segment 8 bases; nucleotides outside the gene matches: 8. This CDR3 spans 13 amino acids. Germline CDR1 and CDR2: MNHEY and SVGAGI.

The chain combines TRBV6-5 with TRBJ1-5, with 7 bases aligning to TRBD1. Germline V lookup: CDR1 MNHEY, CDR2 SVGAGI. The length of the CDR3 is 15 residues. Losses at the gene ends were 1 base for V and 4 bases for J; bases not matched to a gene: 4. The CDR3 DNA is TGTGCCAGCAGTTACTACCAGACAGGGAATCAGCCCCAGCATTTT. Translation: CASSYYQTGNQPQHF.